The clone carrying this T cell receptor beta chain has only a few counts. Its antigen is not known. The sample belongs to a study of T-cell memory formation after mild COVID-19. Study details: Largely donor-specific sequence clusters came from two donors.

Germline V gene data show CDR1 as SGHKS and CDR2 as YYEKEE (reference sequence). V was clipped by 1 base and J by 0 bases, with 7 bases between them. This CDR3 region has 14 residues. Notes on the study in general: Clones that contracted from day 15 to 85 were balanced CD4/CD8, while later expanders leaned CD4+. Pre-infection memory contained some responding clones, which suggested that cross-reactive memory had joined.

Constant-segment primers served in 5'RACE that generated TCR alpha and TCR beta cDNA libraries bearing sample barcodes and UMIs. TCRdb redid the calling of the 5' RACE reads with MiXCR, one entry per CDR3 protein. The repertoire holds under 250,000 distinct CDR3 sequences, with approximately 9% as singletons. The receptor was derived from a young man who had mild COVID-19 (a few samples of this study predate the infection). Cell type and time point are not known. Source material: PBMCs or a T cell subset sorted from them (not recorded which). The chain employs TRBV5-5 and TRBJ2-5; D gene ambiguous. The CDR3 bases are TGTGCCAGCAGCTTGATGCCGAACCAAGAGACCCAGTACTTC. Its protein product is CASSLMPNQETQYF.